The clone carrying this T cell receptor beta chain occurred a few times. This table comes from immunoSEQ multiplex PCR, and its TCRdb copy is limited to in-frame clones, with some not included. Here the sample spans about 640,000 clones, roughly 78% being singletons. Between the trimmed V and J ends, which lost 8 bases and 3 bases, there was a span of 14 bases. The V gene's germline CDR1 is SEHNR and CDR2 FQNEAQ (reference sequence). The CDR3 sequence is 13 residues long. This sample is part of a study of shared clonotypes between healthy human individuals. Sequencing used memory CD4+ T cells sorted from blood. Subset in this sample: CD45RA-negative fraction. This clonotype was sampled from a woman aged 25 to 39 in good health. This chain links TRBV7-9 with TRBJ2-7; D perhaps matches TRBD2 (5 bases). CDR3 sequence reads: CASSPHGDYEQYF. CDR3 bases: TGTGCCAGCTCCCCCCACGGGGACTACGAGCAGTACTTC. The full variable domain, rest sourced from reference TRBV7-9 and TRBJ2-7, is DTGVSQNPRHKITKRGQNVTFRCDPISEHNRLYWYRQTLGQGPEFLTYFQNEAQLEKSRLLSDRFSAERPKGSFSTLEIQRTEQGDSAMYLCASSPHGDYEQYFGPGTRLTVT.